This TCR beta chain originates from a study of CD8+CD57+ T cells in acquired aplastic anemia (dated by TCRdb to 2016 to 2018). With regard to the full study: Extracted DNA from sorted CD4+ and CD8+ cells averaged around 3.3 ug, ranging from about 0.19 to 30 ug. An average of around 9.8 million reads for CD4+ cells and approximately 11 million reads for CD8+ cells was obtained from healthy donor samples.

Overall study outcomes, separate from this receptor: Between patients and healthy controls, no significant difference in CD8+ Simpson's diversity was found (P=0.060). Fewer than 30 CD8+ CDR3 sequences were found in both patients and controls but appeared to be highly expressed in patients and within the immunodominant clones of the patients.

The CDR3 measures 13 amino acids from cysteine to phenylalanine. Of all the DNA, just the CDR3 is kept, 39 bases in frame from base 1. A distance of 11 bases separates the germline ends of V and J, which lose 3 bases and 6 bases respectively. CDR1 and CDR2 are read off the germline V gene as SGHTA and FQGNSA. TCR repertoires of sorted CD4+ and CD8+ blood T cells from severe aplastic anemia patients and healthy subjects were deep-sequenced in the study. Ficoll-Paque density gradient centrifugation was used to isolate peripheral blood mononuclear cells. Before DNA was extracted, CD4+ and CD8+ T cells were sorted using either FACS or magnetic beads. A word on this clonotype: It has no known antigen specificity. The sample holds no much larger clone one base away, and base qualities are not on file.

Profiling of TCR beta VDJ combinations and CDR3 sequences used genomic DNA as the template. An Illumina HiSeq 2000 was the platform used for TCR repertoire sequencing. The source study handled its data this way. TRBV/TRBJ rearrangement plots, CDR3 size and DJ length profiles, and Simpson's diversity index were used to evaluate the repertoires. The most abundant DNA sequence in the deep sequencing data was taken as the immunodominant clone. CDR3 amino acid sequences were checked for sharing between subjects and were compared against published repertoires and the VDJdb database. The public reads were reanalyzed by TCRdb: fastp trimming at Q25, MiXCR alignment, in-frame beta chains only. Rows are combined by CDR3 protein, so each entry shows the most common genes and DNA. These V and J calls are TCRdb output, not the study's own analysis. This sample lists a few hundred thousand distinct CDR3 sequences; 34% were detected once. 1% to 1.3% of the sample belongs to the ten largest clones.

The sequence came from a human donor in good health, serving as a control. Sequencing was done on a sample of sorted CD4+, CD8+, or CD8+CD57+ T cells (not recorded which) from PBMCs. The chain uses TRBV7-2 and TRBJ1-2; 6 matching bases give a weak D call of TRBD1. Here the CDR3 is given as CASSFTGTNGYTF. DNA sequence: TGTGCCAGCAGCTTTACAGGGACGAATGGCTACACCTTC.